Detailed here is one T cell receptor (beta chain). The antigen is not known. This entry is derived from a study of cytomegalovirus exposure and HLA in healthy donors. The PCR made use of 60 Vbeta and 13 Jbeta primers. Assay: immunoSEQ multiplex PCR; the TCRdb copy retains only in-frame clones and omits some. The sample has around 240,000 clones, roughly 87% seen once. The CDR3 is 15 amino acids. The J segment lost 1 base and the V segment lost 4 bases, leaving 4 bases of the junction unmatched. Germline V lookup: CDR1 LGHNA, CDR2 YSLEER. Study-wide findings and caveats: When presence/absence was analysed, sequencing depth was taken to be roughly uniform across donors.

Sequenced sample: PBMCs. This TCR was recovered from a middle-aged woman in good health and CMV-seropositive. The chain is built from TRBV4-3 and TRBJ2-1; 7 bases are a match to TRBD1. The CDR3, as DNA: TGCGCCAGCAGCCTCGACAGGGTTTCCTACAATGAGCAGTTCTTC. Translation: CASSLDRVSYNEQFF.